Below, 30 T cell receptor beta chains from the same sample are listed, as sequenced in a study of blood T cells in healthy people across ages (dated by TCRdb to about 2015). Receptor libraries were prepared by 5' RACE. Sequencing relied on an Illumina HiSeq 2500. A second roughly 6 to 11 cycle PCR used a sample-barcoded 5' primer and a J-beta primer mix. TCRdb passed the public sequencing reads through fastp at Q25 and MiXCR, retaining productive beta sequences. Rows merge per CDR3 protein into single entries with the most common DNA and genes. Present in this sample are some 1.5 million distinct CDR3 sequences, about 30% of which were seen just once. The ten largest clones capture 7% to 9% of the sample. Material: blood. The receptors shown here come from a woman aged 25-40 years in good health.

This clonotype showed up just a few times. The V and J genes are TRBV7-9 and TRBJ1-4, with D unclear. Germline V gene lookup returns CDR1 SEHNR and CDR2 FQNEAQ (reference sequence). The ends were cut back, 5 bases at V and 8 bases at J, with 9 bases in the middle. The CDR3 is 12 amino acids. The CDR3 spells CASSVTGEKLFF. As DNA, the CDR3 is TGTGCCAGCAGCGTGACGGGGGAAAAACTGTTTTTT.

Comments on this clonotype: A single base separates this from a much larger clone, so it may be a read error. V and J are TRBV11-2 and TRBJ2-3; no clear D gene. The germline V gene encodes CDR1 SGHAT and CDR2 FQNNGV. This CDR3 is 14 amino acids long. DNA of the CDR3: TGTACCAGCAGCTTAGAATTCACTTCAGATACGCAGTATTTT. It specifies CTSSLEFTSDTQYF.

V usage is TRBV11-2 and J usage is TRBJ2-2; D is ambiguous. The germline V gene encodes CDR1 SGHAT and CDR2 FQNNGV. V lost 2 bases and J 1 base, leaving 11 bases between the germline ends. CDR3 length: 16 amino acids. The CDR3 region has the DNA TGTGCCAGCAGCTTACTCCCGGCCGGGAACACCGGGGAGCTGTTTTTT. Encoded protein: CASSLLPAGNTGELFF.

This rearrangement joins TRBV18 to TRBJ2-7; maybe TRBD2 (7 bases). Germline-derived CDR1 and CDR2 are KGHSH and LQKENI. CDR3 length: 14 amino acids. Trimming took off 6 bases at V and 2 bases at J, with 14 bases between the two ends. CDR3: CASSRGGRTYEQYF. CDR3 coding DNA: TGTGCCAGCTCGAGGGGGGGAAGGACCTACGAGCAGTACTTC.

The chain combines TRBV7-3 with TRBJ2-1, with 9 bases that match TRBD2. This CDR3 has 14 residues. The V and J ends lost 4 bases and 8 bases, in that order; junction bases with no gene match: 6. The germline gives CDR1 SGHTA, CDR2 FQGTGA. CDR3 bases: TGTGCCAGCAGCTCGGGGACTAGCCTCGATGAGCAGTTCTTC. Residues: CASSSGTSLDEQFF.

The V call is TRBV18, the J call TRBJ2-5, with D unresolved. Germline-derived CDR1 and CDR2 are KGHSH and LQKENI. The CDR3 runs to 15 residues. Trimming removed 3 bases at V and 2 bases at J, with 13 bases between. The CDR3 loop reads CASSPSGKVQETQYF. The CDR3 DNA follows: TGTGCCAGCTCACCGTCAGGAAAGGTTCAAGAGACCCAGTACTTC. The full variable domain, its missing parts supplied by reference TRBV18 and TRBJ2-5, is NAGVMQNPRHLVRRRGQEARLRCSPMKGHSHVYWYRQLPEEGLKFMVYLQKENIIDESGMPKERFSAEFPKEGPSILRIQQVVRGDSAAYFCASSPSGKVQETQYFGPGTRLLVL.

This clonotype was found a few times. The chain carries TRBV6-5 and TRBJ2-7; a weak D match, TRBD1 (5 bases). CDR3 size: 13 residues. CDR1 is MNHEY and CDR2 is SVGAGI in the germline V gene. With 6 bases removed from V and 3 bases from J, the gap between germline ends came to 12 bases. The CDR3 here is CASRETVFYEQYF. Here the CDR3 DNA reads TGTGCCAGCAGGGAGACAGTATTCTACGAGCAGTACTTC.

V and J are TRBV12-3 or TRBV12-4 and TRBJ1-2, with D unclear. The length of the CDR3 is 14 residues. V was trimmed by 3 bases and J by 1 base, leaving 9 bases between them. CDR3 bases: TGTGCCAGCAGTTTTAGGAGCCTTAACTATGGCTACACCTTC. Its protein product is CASSFRSLNYGYTF.

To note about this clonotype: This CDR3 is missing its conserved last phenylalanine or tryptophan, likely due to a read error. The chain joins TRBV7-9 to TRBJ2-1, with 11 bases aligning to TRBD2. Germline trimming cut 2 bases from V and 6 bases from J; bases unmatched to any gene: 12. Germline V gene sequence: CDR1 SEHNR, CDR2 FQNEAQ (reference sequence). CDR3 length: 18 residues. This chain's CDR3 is CASSLLAGGQPGFNEQFL. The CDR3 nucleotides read TGTGCCAGCAGCTTACTAGCGGGGGGCCAACCCGGGTTCAATGAGCAGTTCCTC.

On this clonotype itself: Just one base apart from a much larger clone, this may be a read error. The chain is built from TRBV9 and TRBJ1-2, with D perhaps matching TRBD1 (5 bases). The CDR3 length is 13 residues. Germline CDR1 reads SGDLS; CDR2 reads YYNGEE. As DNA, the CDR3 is TGTGCCAGCACTAGCGGGGCGGACTATGGCCACACCTTC. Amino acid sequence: CASTSGADYGHTF.

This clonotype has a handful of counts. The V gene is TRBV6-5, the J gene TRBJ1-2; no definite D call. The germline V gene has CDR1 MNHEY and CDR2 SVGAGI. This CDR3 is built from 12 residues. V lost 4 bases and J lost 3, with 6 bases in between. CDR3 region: CASSSVHYGYTF. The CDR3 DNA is TGTGCCAGCAGTTCCGTTCACTATGGCTACACCTTC.

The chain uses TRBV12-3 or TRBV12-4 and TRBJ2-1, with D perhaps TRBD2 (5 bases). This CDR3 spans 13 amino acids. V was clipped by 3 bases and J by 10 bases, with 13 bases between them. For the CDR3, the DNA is TGTGCCAGCAGTTTTGGGCAGCCGGGGGAGCAGTTCTTC. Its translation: CASSFGQPGEQFF.

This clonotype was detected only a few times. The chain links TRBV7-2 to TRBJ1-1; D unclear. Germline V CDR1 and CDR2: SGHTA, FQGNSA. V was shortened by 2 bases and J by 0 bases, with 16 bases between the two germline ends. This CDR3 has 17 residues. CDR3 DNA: TGTGCCAGCAGCTTAAGATCCCTTCTGGGCTTGAACACTGAAGCTTTCTTT. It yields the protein CASSLRSLLGLNTEAFF.

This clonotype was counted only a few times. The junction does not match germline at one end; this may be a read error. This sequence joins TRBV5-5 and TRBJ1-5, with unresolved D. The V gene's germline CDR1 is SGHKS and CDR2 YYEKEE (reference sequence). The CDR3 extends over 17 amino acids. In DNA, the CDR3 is TGTGCCGGCAGCGTGACTCCGAGGGCAACTAGCAATCAGCCCCAGCATTTT. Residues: CAGSVTPRATSNQPQHF.

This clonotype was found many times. The CDR3 region has the DNA TGCAGCGTTTTAGGAGGGCCTGATGGAGACTACGAGCAGTACTTC. Translating gives CSVLGGPDGDYEQYF. The rearrangement joins TRBV29-1 to TRBJ2-7, with a tentative D call TRBD2 (6 bases). Germline V gene sequence: CDR1 SQVTM, CDR2 ANQGSEA. CDR3 length equals 15 residues. V gave up 5 bases and J gave up 3 bases, with 20 bases separating them.

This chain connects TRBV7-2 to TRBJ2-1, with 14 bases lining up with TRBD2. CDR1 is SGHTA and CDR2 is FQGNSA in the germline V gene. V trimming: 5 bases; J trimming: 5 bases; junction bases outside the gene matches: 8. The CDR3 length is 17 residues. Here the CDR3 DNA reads TGTGCCAGCAGCCAGACTAGCGGGGGGGCCGGAGACAATGAGCAGTTCTTC. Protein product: CASSQTSGGAGDNEQFF. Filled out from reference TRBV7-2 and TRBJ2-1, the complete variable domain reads GAGVSQSPSNKVTEKGKDVELRCDPISGHTALYWYRQSLGQGLEFLIYFQGNSAPDKSGLPSDRFSAERTGGSVSTLTIQRTQQEDSAVYLCASSQTSGGAGDNEQFFGPGTRLTVL.

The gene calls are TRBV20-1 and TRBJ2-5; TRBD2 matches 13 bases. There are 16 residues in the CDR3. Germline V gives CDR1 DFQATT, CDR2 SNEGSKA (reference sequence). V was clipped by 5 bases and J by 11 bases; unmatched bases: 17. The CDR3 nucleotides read TGCAGTGCTCTCCCCCTAACTAGCGGGGGGGCCGATGAGCAGTACTTC. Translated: CSALPLTSGGADEQYF.

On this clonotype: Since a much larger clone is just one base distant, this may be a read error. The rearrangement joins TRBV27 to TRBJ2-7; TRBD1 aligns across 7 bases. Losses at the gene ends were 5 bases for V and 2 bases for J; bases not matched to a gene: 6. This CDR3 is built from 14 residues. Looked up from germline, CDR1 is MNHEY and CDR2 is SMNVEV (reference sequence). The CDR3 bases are TGTGCCAGCAGTACCTACCAGGGGGCCTACGAGCAGTACTTC. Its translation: CASSTYQGAYEQYF.

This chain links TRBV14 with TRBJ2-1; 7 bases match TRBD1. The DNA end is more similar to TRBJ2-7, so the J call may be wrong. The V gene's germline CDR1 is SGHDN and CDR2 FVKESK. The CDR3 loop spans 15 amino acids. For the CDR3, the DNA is TGTGCCAGCAGCCAACAGGGGGTATCCTACAATGAGCAGTACTTC. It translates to CASSQQGVSYNEQYF.

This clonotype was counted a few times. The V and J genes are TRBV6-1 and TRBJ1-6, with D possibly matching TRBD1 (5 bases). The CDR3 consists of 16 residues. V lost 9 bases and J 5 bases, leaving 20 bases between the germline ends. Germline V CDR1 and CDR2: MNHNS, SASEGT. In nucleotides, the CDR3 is TGTGCCAGTCCAAAGTGGGGGTCCCTTAATAATTCACCCCTCCACTTT. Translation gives CASPKWGSLNNSPLHF.

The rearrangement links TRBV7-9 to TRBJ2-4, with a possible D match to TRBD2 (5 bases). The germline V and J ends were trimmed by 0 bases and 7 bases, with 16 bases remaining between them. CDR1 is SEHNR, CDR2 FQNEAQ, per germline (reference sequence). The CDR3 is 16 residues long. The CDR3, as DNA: TGTGCCAGCAGCTTAGCAGCGTCGGGGATCCGGAACATTCAGTACTTC. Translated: CASSLAASGIRNIQYF.

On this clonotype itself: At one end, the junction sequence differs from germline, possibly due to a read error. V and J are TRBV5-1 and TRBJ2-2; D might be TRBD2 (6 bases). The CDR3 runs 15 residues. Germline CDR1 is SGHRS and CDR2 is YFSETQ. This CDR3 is CASRPGVSGTGERFF. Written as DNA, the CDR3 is TGCGCCAGCAGACCGGGAGTTTCGGGCACCGGGGAGCGGTTTTTT.

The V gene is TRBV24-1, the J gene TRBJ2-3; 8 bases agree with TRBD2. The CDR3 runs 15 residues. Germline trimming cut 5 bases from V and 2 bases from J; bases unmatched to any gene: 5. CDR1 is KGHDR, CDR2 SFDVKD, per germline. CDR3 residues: CATSATSGVTDTQYF. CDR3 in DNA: TGTGCCACCAGTGCTACTAGCGGAGTCACAGATACGCAGTATTTT.

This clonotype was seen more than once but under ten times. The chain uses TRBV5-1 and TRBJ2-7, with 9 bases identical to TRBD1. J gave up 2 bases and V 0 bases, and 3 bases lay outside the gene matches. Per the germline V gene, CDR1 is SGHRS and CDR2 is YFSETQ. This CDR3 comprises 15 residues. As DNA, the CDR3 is TGCGCCAGCAGCTTGGGGGACAGGGTGGCCTACGAGCAGTACTTC. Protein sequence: CASSLGDRVAYEQYF.

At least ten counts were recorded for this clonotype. The chain's CDR3 is CASSMVGSPQFF. The CDR3 nucleotides read TGTGCCAGTAGTATGGTCGGGAGCCCCCAGTTCTTC. The chain couples TRBV19 to TRBJ2-1; D perhaps matches TRBD2 (6 bases). The CDR3 spans 12 residues. The V end lost 3 bases, the J end lost 13 bases, and 13 bases lay between the germline ends. Germline V lookup: CDR1 LNHDA, CDR2 SQIVND (reference sequence).

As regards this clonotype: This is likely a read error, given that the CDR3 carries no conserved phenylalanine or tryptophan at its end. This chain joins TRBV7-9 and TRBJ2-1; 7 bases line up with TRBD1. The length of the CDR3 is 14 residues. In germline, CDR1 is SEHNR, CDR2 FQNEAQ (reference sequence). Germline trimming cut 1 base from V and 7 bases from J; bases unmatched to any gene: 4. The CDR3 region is CASSLGTGVNEQFS. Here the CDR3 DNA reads TGTGCCAGCAGCTTAGGGACAGGCGTGAATGAGCAGTTCTCC.

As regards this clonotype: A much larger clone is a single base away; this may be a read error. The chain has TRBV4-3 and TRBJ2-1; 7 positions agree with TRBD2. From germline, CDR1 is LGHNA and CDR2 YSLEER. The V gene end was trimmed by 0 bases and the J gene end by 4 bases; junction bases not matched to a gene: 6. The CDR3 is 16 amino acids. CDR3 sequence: CASSQDLAGEYNEQFF. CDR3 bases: TGCGCCAGCAGCCAAGATCTCGCGGGGGAATACAATGAGCAGTTCTTC.

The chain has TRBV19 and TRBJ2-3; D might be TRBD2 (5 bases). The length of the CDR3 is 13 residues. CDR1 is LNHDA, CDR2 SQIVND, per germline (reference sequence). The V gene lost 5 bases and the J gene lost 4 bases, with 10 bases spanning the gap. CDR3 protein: CASSSDFSDTQYF. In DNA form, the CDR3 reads TGTGCCAGTAGTTCGGACTTTTCAGATACGCAGTATTTT.

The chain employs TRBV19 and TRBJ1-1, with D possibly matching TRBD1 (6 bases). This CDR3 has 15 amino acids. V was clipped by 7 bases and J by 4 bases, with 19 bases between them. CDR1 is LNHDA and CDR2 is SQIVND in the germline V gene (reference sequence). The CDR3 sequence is CASNLRYRDTTEAFF. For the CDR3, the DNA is TGTGCCAGTAACCTAAGGTACAGGGATACCACTGAAGCTTTCTTT.

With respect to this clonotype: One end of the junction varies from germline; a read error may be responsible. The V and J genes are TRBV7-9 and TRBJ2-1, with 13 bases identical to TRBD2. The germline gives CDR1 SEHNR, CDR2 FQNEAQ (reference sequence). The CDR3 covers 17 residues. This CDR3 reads CVSSSTLGLAGHNEQFF. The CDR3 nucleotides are TGTGTCAGCAGCTCAACGCTGGGACTAGCGGGGCACAATGAGCAGTTCTTC.